Listed below are T cell receptor beta chains from one sample, sequenced in a study of regulatory T cells in long-lasting Graves disease. TCRdb re-analysed the multiplex PCR reads in MiXCR, keeping a single row per CDR3 protein. The data show more than 450,000 distinct CDR3 sequences, with about a sixth seen just once and 12% held by the top ten. This sample also appeared in a second study, on T cells in Graves' hyperthyroidism and ophthalmopathy.

Sequenced material: peripheral blood mononuclear cells (PBMCs), taken at new diagnosis, from a patient treated with antithyroid drugs. These receptors originate from a man aged 40-49 years with Graves disease. CDR3s include the opening cysteine and the closing phenylalanine or tryptophan. D genes are given only for firm matches. Where a row states a size, it is once, few, many or the class of an expanded clone; other rows omit it.

v_call	d_call	clone_size	j_call	cdr3_nt	cdr3_aa
TRBV18	-	many	TRBJ2-5	TGTGCCAGCTCACCACCTAGCGGATGGGGAGAGACCCAGTACTTC	CASSPPSGWGETQYF
TRBV6-2/TRBV6-3	TRBD1	few	TRBJ2-7	TGTGCCAGCAGTGACGGGACAGGGGTGTACGAGCAGTACTTC	CASSDGTGVYEQYF
TRBV11-2	TRBD2	many	TRBJ2-5	TGTGCCAGCAGCTTAGAAGGGGCTAGCGGGGCCTCCGGGACCCAGTACTTC	CASSLEGASGASGTQYF
TRBV12-3/TRBV12-4	TRBD2	-	TRBJ2-1	TGTGCCAGCAGTTTAGCGGGAGGGTTTGTCAATGAGCAGTTCTTC	CASSLAGGFVNEQFF
TRBV7-2	-	many	TRBJ2-3	TGTGCCAGCAGACCAGGAATACCCACAGATACGCAGTATTTT	CASRPGIPTDTQYF
TRBV13	-	many	TRBJ2-7	TGTGCCAGCAGCTTAAAGGTCGGTGGCCTCAGCTCCTACGAGCAGTACTTC	CASSLKVGGLSSYEQYF
TRBV7-2	TRBD1	-	TRBJ1-1	TGTGCCAGCACCTCACAGGGGGCCCCCCTTGAAGCTTTCTTT	CASTSQGAPLEAFF
TRBV2	TRBD1	many	TRBJ1-6	TGTGCCAGCAGTCTCGACAGGGGGCGCGTTGATTCACCCCTCCACTTT	CASSLDRGRVDSPLHF
TRBV11-2	-	-	TRBJ2-3	TGTGCCAGCAGCGGTACTAGGGGCCCCACAGATACGCAGTATTTT	CASSGTRGPTDTQYF
TRBV6-5	-	few	TRBJ1-4	TGTGCCAGCAGTTCACGGCTCCACAGGTCAACTAATGAAAAACTGTTTTTT	CASSSRLHRSTNEKLFF
TRBV25-1	-	few	TRBJ2-2	TGTGCCAGCAGTAAGGGTGGTACGGACACCGTCGGCACCGGGGAGCTGTTTTTT	CASSKGGTDTVGTGELFF
TRBV5-1	-	-	TRBJ2-3	TGCGCCAGCAGCCCGGAAGGAGCGGGAGATACGCAGTATTTT	CASSPEGAGDTQYF
TRBV28	-	many	TRBJ2-2	TGTGCCAGCAGTCCCCTTGGACAGGGGGAACTAGCGGGGGTAACCGGGGAGCTGTTTTTT	CASSPLGQGELAGVTGELFF
TRBV6-2/TRBV6-3	-	few	TRBJ2-1	TGTGCCAGCAGGGGGACTTTCCAGTTATACGATGAGCAGTTCTTC	CASRGTFQLYDEQFF
TRBV19	-	-	TRBJ1-5	TGTGCCAGTAGTACTTACAGGGTAGCCCAGCATTTT	CASSTYRVAQHF
TRBV11-2	-	-	TRBJ2-7	TGCGCCAGCAGCCAAACGACTAGAAGCTCCTACGAGCAGTACTTC	CASSQTTRSSYEQYF
TRBV20-1	-	many	TRBJ2-7	TGCAGTGCTATCTACAGTGCCACCTACGAGCAGTACTTC	CSAIYSATYEQYF
TRBV5-6	TRBD2	-	TRBJ2-1	TGTGCCAGCAGCTTGGGGGCGGGAGGCACCTACAATGAGCAGTTCTTC	CASSLGAGGTYNEQFF
TRBV28	TRBD1	-	TRBJ1-2	TGTGCCAGCAGTTTAAGATTGGTGGCAGGGGGCGGCTATGGCTACACCTTC	CASSLRLVAGGGYGYTF
TRBV2	TRBD1	many	TRBJ2-5	TGTGCCACCTCCGAGGGGGCTCGAGAGACCCAGTACTTC	CATSEGARETQYF
TRBV2	-	many	TRBJ2-2	TGTGCCAGCCTTAAGCAGGGGGGCAACGCCGGGGAGCTGTTTTTT	CASLKQGGNAGELFF
TRBV6-1	-	-	TRBJ2-7	TGTGCCAGCAGTGAACTGGGGAACGAGCAGTACTTC	CASSELGNEQYF
TRBV27	-	-	TRBJ2-2	TGTGCCAGCAGTTTATATTTGGCGGGTTGGGGACCCGGGGAGCTGTTTTTT	CASSLYLAGWGPGELFF
TRBV29-1	TRBD2	few	TRBJ2-7	TGCAGCGTTGTGGGACTAGCGGGAGTCTACGAGCAGTACTTC	CSVVGLAGVYEQYF
TRBV7-9	TRBD1	few	TRBJ2-7	TGTGCCAGCAGCTCGGGCATTGGACAGGGAGCTTACGAGCAGTACTTC	CASSSGIGQGAYEQYF
TRBV28	TRBD2	many	TRBJ2-2	TGTGCCAGCACCGACCCGGGACTAGCGGGACACACCGGGGAGCTGTTTTTT	CASTDPGLAGHTGELFF
TRBV5-1	TRBD2	many	TRBJ2-1	TGCGCCAGCAAACCTAGCGGGAGGGATTACAATGAGCAGTTCTTC	CASKPSGRDYNEQFF
TRBV29-1	-	many	TRBJ1-1	TGCAGCGTTTCCCGGGGAGGGGTTGGCACTGAAGCTTTCTTT	CSVSRGGVGTEAFF
TRBV6-2/TRBV6-3	-	few	TRBJ2-1	TGTGCCAGCGATCGGAGCGGGCTATACAATGAGCAGTTCTTC	CASDRSGLYNEQFF
TRBV18	TRBD2	many	TRBJ2-3	TGTGCCAGCTCACCCATGGGACTAGCGGGAGCAGATACGCAGTATTTT	CASSPMGLAGADTQYF
TRBV19	TRBD1	-	TRBJ2-7	TGTGCCAGTAGTATGGGAGCCGGGACAGCCTTTACCCAGTACTTC	CASSMGAGTAFTQYF
TRBV5-1	-	-	TRBJ2-3	TGCGCCAGCAGCTTGGGGTCTCTGTCAGGAGATACGCAGTATTTT	CASSLGSLSGDTQYF
TRBV28	TRBD1	many	TRBJ2-7	TGTGCCAGCAGTCCCGGACAGGGGATGCCGGCTTTCGAGCAGTACTTC	CASSPGQGMPAFEQYF
TRBV28	TRBD2	many	TRBJ2-5	TGTGCCAGCACCGTAGCGGGAGGGGGTAAGACCCAGTACTTC	CASTVAGGGKTQYF
TRBV12-3/TRBV12-4	-	-	TRBJ2-3	TGTGCCAGCAGTCCGGGACTGAGGCAGTATTTT	CASSPGLRQYF
TRBV7-2	-	-	TRBJ1-5	TGTGCCAGCAGGTTAGCGAGTTCTCAGCCCCAGCATTTT	CASRLASSQPQHF
TRBV6-2/TRBV6-3	-	many	TRBJ2-7	TGTGCCAGCAGTTACGACCGACTAGTTACGAAAGCGGGCGAGCAGTACTTC	CASSYDRLVTKAGEQYF
TRBV28	TRBD2	many	TRBJ2-7	TGTGCCAGCAGTCCCGGGGGGGGGCGCAGGGACGAGCAGTACTTC	CASSPGGGRRDEQYF
TRBV11-2	-	few	TRBJ2-1	TGTGCCAGCTCCCAACCGGGGTACAATGAGCAGTTCTTC	CASSQPGYNEQFF
TRBV10-3	-	many	TRBJ2-7	TGTGCCCTCGGGGAGCCGGGACTGCCTTACGAGCAGTACTTC	CALGEPGLPYEQYF
TRBV5-1	-	many	TRBJ2-1	TGCGCCAGCAGCTCAGGCCTTAGAGCACAATTGGGGTACAATGAGCAGTTCTTC	CASSSGLRAQLGYNEQFF
TRBV7-9	TRBD2	many	TRBJ2-7	TGTGCCAGCAGCTTAGCCCTGTCGGGACTAGCGGGAGAAGAGCAGTACTTC	CASSLALSGLAGEEQYF
TRBV19	-	few	TRBJ2-7	TGTGCCAGTAGTATGATACAGGGATCCGAGCAGTACTTC	CASSMIQGSEQYF
TRBV29-1	TRBD1	many	TRBJ2-7	TGCAGCACTGGACAGGGTGGTTCCTACGAGCAGTACTTC	CSTGQGGSYEQYF
TRBV27	-	-	TRBJ2-7	TGTGCCAGCAGTTTAGTTGAGGGGGGCGAGCAGTACTTC	CASSLVEGGEQYF
TRBV10-3	TRBD1	-	TRBJ1-6	TGTGCCATCAGTGCATCGACAGGGAGCTCCTATAATTCACCCCTCCACTTT	CAISASTGSSYNSPLHF
TRBV3-1	-	-	TRBJ2-1	TGTGCCAGCAGCCAAGAGGAGGCATTCTACAATGAGCAGTTCTTC	CASSQEEAFYNEQFF
TRBV6-1	TRBD1	few	TRBJ1-6	TGTGCCAGCTCTTCGGGACAGGGGGCTTCACCCCTCCACTTT	CASSSGQGASPLHF
TRBV5-1	-	many	TRBJ2-7	TGCGCCAGCAGACCGGACAGACCCTTCTACGAGCAGTACTTC	CASRPDRPFYEQYF
TRBV11-3	TRBD2	many	TRBJ2-3	TGTGCCAGCAGCTCTCCCTATAGCGGGAGGGAGGGAGATACGCAGTATTTT	CASSSPYSGREGDTQYF
TRBV20-1	-	-	TRBJ1-6	TGCAGTGCCAAGGGGAGCTCCTATAATTCACCCCTCCACTTT	CSAKGSSYNSPLHF
TRBV4-1	-	few	TRBJ2-3	TGCGCCAGCAGCCCAAGGACAGCCGGAAGCACAGATACGCAGTATTTT	CASSPRTAGSTDTQYF
TRBV14	TRBD2	few	TRBJ2-5	TGTGCCAGCAGCCCCGGACTAGCGGGAGAAGGTTTGGAGACCCAGTACTTC	CASSPGLAGEGLETQYF
TRBV19	-	few	TRBJ2-6	TGTGCCAGTAGTATTTCCCTCCTTTCTGGGGCCAACGTCCTGACTTTC	CASSISLLSGANVLTF
TRBV20-1	-	-	TRBJ1-5	TGCAGTGCTAGGGAAAGGGGGTTTCAGCCCCAGCATTTT	CSARERGFQPQHF